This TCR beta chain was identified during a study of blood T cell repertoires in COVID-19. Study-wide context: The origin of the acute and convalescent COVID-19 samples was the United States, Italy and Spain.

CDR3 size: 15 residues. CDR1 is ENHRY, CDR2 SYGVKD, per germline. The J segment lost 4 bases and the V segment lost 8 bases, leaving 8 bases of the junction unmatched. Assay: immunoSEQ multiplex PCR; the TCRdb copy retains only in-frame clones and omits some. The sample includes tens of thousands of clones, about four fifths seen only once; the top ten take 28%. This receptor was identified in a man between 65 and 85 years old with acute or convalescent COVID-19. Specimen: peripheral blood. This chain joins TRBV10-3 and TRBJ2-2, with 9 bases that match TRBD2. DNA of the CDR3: TGTGCCATCGGTGGGGGGACTAGCCTCACCGGGGAGCTGTTTTTT. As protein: CAIGGGTSLTGELFF.